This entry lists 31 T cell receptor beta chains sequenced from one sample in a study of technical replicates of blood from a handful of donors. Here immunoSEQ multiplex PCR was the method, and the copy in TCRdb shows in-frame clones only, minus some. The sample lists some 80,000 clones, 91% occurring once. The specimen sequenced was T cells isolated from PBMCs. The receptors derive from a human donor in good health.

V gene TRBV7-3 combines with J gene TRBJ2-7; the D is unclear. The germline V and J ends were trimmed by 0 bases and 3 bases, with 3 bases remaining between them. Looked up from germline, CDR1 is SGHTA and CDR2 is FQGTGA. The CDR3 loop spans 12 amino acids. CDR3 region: CASSLTGYEQYF. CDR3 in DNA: TGTGCCAGCAGCTTAACCGGCTACGAGCAGTACTTC. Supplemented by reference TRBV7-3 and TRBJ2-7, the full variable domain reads GAGVSQTPSNKVTEKGKYVELRCDPISGHTALYWYRQSLGQGPEFLIYFQGTGAADDSGLPNDRFFAVRPEGSVSTLKIQRTERGDSAVYLCASSLTGYEQYFGPGTRLTVT.

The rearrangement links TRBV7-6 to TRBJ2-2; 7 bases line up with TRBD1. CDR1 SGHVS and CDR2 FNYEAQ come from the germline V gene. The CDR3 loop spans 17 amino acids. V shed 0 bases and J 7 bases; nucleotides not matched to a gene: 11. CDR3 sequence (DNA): TGTGCCAGCAGCTTAGCGTTTAAGACAGGGAGTCACGGGGAGCTGTTTTTT. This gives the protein CASSLAFKTGSHGELFF.

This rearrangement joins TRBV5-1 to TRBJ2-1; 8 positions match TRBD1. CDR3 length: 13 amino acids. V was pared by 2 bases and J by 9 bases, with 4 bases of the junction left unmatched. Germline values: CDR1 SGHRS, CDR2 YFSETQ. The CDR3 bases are TGCGCCAGCAGCTTAGACAGGGGTGGTGAGCAGTTCTTC. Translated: CASSLDRGGEQFF.

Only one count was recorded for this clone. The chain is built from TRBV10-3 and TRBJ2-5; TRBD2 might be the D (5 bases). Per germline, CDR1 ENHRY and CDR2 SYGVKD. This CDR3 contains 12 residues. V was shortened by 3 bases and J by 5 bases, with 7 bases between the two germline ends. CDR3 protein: CAISDRGETQYF. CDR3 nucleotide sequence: TGTGCCATCAGTGACCGAGGGGAGACCCAGTACTTC.

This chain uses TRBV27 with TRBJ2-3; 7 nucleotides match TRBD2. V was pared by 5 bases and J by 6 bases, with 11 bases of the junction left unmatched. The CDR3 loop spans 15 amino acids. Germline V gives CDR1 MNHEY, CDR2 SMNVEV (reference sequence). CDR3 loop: CASSPWTRGDDTQYF. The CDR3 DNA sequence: TGTGCCAGCAGTCCTTGGACTAGAGGGGATGATACGCAGTATTTT.

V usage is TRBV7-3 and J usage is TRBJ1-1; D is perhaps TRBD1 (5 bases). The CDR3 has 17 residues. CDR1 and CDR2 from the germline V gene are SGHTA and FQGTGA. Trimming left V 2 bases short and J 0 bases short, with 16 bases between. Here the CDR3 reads CASSLLTDNVMNTEAFF. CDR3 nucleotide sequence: TGTGCCAGCAGCTTATTGACAGATAACGTCATGAACACTGAAGCTTTCTTT.

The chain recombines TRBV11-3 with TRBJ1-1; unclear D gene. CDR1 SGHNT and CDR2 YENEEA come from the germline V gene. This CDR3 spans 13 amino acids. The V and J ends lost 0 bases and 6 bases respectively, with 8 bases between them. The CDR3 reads CASSLDPMSEAFF. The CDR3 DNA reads TGTGCCAGCAGCTTAGATCCCATGTCTGAAGCTTTCTTT.

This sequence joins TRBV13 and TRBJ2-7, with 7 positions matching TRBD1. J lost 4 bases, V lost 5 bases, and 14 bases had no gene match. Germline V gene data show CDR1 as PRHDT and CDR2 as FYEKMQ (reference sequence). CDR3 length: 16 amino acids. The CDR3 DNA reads TGTGCCAGCAGCCTACTAAGGTCAGAGGGGGCGTACGAGCAGTACTTC. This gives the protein CASSLLRSEGAYEQYF.

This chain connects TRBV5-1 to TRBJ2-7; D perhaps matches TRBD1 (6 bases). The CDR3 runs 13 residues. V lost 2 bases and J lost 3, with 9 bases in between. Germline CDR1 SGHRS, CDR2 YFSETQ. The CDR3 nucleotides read TGCGCCAGCAGCTTTCTGGACAGCTACGAGCAGTACTTC. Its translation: CASSFLDSYEQYF.

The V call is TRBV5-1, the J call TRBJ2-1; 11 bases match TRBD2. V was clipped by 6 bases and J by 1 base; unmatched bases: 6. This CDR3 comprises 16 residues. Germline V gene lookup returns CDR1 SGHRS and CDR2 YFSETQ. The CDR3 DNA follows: TGCGCCAGCACTCTAGCGGGAGGATTATCCTACAATGAGCAGTTCTTC. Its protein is CASTLAGGLSYNEQFF.

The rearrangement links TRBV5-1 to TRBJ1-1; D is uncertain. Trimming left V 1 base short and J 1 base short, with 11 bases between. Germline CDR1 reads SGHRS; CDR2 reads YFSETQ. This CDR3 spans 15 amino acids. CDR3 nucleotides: TGCGCCAGCAGCTTGTCTAGCATAAAGAACACTGAAGCTTTCTTT. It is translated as CASSLSSIKNTEAFF.

This CDR3 reads CASSYSSGRTDTQYF. CDR3 DNA: TGTGCCAGCAGTTACTCTAGCGGGAGAACAGATACGCAGTATTTT. V gene TRBV6-5 combines with J gene TRBJ2-3; the match to TRBD2 covers 9 bases. V trimming: 0 bases; J trimming: 3 bases; junction bases outside the gene matches: 1. CDR3 size: 15 residues. Germline CDR1 is MNHEY and CDR2 is SVGAGI.

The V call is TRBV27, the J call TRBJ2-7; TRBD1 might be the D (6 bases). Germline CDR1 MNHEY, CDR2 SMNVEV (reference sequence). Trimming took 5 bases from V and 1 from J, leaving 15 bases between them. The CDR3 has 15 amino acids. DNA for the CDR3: TGTGCCAGCAGTCCAAATTCCAGGGGTTCCTACGAGCAGTACTTC. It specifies CASSPNSRGSYEQYF.

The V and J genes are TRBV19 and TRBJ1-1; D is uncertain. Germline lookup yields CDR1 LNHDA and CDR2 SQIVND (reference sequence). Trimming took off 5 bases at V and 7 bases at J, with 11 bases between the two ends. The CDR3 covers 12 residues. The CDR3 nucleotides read TGTGCCAGTAGTCCCCCTACCGGTGAAGCTTTCTTT. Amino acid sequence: CASSPPTGEAFF.

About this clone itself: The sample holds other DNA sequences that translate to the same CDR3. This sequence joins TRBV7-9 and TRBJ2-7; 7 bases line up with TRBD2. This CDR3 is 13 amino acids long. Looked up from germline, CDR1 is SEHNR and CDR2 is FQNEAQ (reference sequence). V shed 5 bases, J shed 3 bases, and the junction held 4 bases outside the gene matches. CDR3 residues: CASSRREDYEQYF. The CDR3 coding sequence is TGTGCCAGCAGCCGACGGGAGGACTACGAGCAGTACTTC.

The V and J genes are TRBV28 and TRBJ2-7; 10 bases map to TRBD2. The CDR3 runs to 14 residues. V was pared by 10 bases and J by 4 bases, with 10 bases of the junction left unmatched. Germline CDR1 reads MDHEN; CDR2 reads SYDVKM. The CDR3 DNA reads TGTGCCACCTCGAGCCCGGGACTAGCGTACGAGCAGTACTTC. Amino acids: CATSSPGLAYEQYF.

The chain's CDR3 is CASTGGLAGGYLYNEQFF. The CDR3, as DNA: TGTGCCAGCACTGGAGGACTAGCGGGAGGATATCTGTACAATGAGCAGTTCTTC. This chain connects TRBV28 to TRBJ2-1, with TRBD2 identical over 14 bases. This CDR3 is 18 amino acids long. Germline V CDR1 and CDR2: MDHEN, SYDVKM. Trimming at V came to 7 bases and at J to 4 bases, leaving 12 bases not matched to a gene.

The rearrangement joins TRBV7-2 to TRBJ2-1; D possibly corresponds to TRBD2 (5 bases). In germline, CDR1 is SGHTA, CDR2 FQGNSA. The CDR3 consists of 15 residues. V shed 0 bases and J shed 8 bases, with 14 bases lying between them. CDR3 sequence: CASSLALETIYEQFF. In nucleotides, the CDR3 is TGTGCCAGCAGCTTAGCGCTTGAGACTATATATGAGCAGTTCTTC.

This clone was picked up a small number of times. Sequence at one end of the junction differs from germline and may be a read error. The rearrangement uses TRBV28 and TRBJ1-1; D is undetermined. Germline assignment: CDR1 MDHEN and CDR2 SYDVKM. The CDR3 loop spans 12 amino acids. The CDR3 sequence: CASSGANTEAFF. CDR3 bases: TGTGCGAGCAGTGGAGCGAACACTGAAGCTTTCTTT.

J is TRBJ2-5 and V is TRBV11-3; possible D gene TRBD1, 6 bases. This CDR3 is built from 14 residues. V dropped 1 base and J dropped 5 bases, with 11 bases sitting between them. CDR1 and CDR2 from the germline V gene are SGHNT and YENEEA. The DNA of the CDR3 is TGTGCCAGCAGCTTAGGGGGGCCCGGGGAGACCCAGTACTTC. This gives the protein CASSLGGPGETQYF.

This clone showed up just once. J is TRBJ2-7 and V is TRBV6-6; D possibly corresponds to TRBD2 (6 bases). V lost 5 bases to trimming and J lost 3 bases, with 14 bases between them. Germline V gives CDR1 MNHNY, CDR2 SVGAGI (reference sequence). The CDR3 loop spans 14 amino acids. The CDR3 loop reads CASSRDWRIYEQYF. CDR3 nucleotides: TGTGCCAGCAGTCGGGACTGGAGAATCTACGAGCAGTACTTC.

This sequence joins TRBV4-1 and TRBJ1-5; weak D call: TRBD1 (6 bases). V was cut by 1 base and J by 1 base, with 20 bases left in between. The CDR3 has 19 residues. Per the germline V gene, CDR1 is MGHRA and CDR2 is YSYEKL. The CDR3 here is CASSQGSRGGIGSNQPQHF. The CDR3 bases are TGCGCCAGCAGCCAAGGGAGCAGGGGAGGGATAGGGAGCAATCAGCCCCAGCATTTT.

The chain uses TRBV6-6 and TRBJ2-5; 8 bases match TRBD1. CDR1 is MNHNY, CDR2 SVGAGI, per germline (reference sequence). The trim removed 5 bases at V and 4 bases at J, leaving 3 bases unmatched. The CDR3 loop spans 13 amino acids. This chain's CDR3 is CASSRGQGETQYF. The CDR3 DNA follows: TGTGCCAGCAGTCGCGGACAGGGAGAGACCCAGTACTTC.

CDR3 amino acids: CASSFSVNTEAFF. In DNA, the CDR3 is TGTGCCAGCAGTTTTTCAGTGAACACTGAAGCTTTCTTT. This chain connects TRBV28 to TRBJ1-1; D not certain. The length of the CDR3 is 13 residues. Germline V gene sequence: CDR1 MDHEN, CDR2 SYDVKM. V was shortened by 3 bases and J by 0 bases, with 5 bases between the two germline ends. The variable domain in full, with the rest retrieved from reference TRBV28 and TRBJ1-1, is DVKVTQSSRYLVKRTGEKVFLECVQDMDHENMFWYRQDPGLGLRLIYFSYDVKMKEKGDIPEGYSVSREKKERFSLILESASTNQTSMYLCASSFSVNTEAFFGQGTRLTVV.

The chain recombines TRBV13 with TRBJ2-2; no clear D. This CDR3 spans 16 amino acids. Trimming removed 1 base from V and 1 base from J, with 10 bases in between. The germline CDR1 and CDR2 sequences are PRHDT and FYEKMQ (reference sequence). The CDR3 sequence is CASSLVSIQNTGELFF. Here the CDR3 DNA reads TGTGCCAGCAGCTTAGTAAGCATTCAGAACACCGGGGAGCTGTTTTTT.

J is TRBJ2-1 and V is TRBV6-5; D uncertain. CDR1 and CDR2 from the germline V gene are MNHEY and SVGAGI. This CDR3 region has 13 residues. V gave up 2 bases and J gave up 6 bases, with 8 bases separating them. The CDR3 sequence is CASSYLVGNEQFF. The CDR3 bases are TGTGCCAGCAGTTACCTAGTCGGCAATGAGCAGTTCTTC.

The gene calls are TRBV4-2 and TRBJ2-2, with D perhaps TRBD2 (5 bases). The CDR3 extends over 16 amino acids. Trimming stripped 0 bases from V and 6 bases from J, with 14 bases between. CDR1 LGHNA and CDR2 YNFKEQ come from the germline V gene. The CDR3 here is CASSQEGLAGAGELFF. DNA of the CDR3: TGTGCCAGCAGCCAAGAAGGGCTAGCCGGGGCCGGGGAGCTGTTTTTT.

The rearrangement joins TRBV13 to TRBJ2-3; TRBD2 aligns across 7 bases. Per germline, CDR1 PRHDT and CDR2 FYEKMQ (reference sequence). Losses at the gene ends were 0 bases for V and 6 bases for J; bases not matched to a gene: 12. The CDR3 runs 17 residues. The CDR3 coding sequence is TGTGCCAGCAGCTTAGGCCCCTTCGCGGGAGTGACTGATACGCAGTATTTT. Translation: CASSLGPFAGVTDTQYF. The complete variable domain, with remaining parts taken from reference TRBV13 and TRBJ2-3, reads AAGVIQSPRHLIKEKRETATLKCYPIPRHDTVYWYQQGPGQDPQFLISFYEKMQSDKGSIPDRFSAQQFSDYHSELNMSSLELGDSALYFCASSLGPFAGVTDTQYFGPGTRLTVL.

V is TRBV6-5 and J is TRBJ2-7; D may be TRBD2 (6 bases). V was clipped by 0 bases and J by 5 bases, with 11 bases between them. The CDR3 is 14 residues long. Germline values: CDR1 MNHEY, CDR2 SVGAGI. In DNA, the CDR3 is TGTGCCAGCAGTTACTCCCCGGGGGTCGACGAGCAGTACTTC. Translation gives CASSYSPGVDEQYF.

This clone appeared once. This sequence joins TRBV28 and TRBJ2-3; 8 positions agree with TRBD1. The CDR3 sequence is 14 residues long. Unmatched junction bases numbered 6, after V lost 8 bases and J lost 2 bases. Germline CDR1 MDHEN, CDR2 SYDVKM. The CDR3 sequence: CASHRDRLTDTQYF. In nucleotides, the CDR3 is TGTGCCAGCCACCGGGACAGGCTCACAGATACGCAGTATTTT.

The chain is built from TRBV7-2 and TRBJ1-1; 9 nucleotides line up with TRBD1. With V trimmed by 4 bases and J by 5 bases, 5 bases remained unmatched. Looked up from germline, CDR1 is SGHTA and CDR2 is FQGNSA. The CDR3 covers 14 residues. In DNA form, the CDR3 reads TGTGCCAGCAGCTGGGACAGGGTAGGGACTGAAGCTTTCTTT. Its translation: CASSWDRVGTEAFF.